In its sample, the clone carrying this T cell receptor (beta chain) was seen many times. The target antigen is unknown. This entry is derived from a study of CD8 T cells in ankylosing spondylitis. Overall study findings and caveats: Reported data indicate significant enrichment of disease-linked clones within matched ankylosing spondylitis synovial fluid. For ankylosing spondylitis blood, a TCR beta motif of seven to nine highly homologous variants appeared characteristic.

The CDR3 totals 19 residues. From germline, CDR1 is LGHNA and CDR2 YSLEER. Unmatched junction bases numbered 17, after V lost 2 bases and J lost 6 bases. One entry per CDR3 protein, called by TCRdb with MiXCR from the 5' RACE reads. The sample records fewer than 550,000 distinct CDR3 sequences, about 5.2% being singletons. Material: blood, either unsorted or a sorted T cell fraction (not recorded which). The TCR originated in a male donor with ankylosing spondylitis. This chain connects TRBV4-3 to TRBJ2-1; 9 nucleotides line up with TRBD2. In DNA, the CDR3 is TGCGCCAGCAGCCAATCGACTAGCGGAGATAAAACCTACTCCAATGAGCAGTTCTTC. Encoded protein: CASSQSTSGDKTYSNEQFF.